A selection of T cell receptor beta chains follows, all from one sample in a study of blood T cell repertoires in COVID-19. Profiled with immunoSEQ multiplex PCR; TCRdb holds only in-frame clones, not every one. The data show about 42,000 clones, with 90% seen just once and roughly 2.8% held by the top ten. Material for sequencing was peripheral blood. These receptors were collected from a man in his forties or fifties with active COVID-19. CDR3s include the opening cysteine and the closing phenylalanine or tryptophan. The D gene is left open where the match is weak. Expanded clones are given a class, and other clones once, few, many or no size at all.

>TRBV7-6|-|TRBJ2-7|-
TGTGCCAGCAGCTTAGGTCAGGGCCTTAGCTCCTACGAGCAGTACTTC
CASSLGQGLSSYEQYF
>TRBV2|-|TRBJ2-1|TRBD2
TGTGCCAGTGAGCGGGGGGGCCTCTATCGCTACAATGAGCAGTTCTTC
CASERGGLYRYNEQFF
>TRBV7-9|-|TRBJ2-1|-
TGTGCCAGCAGCCCTAACGGGGTCTACAATGAGCAGTTCTTC
CASSPNGVYNEQFF
>TRBV2|-|TRBJ2-7|TRBD1
TGTGCCAGCGCCGGACAGGGCCTCCCCCCCTCCTACGAGCAGTACTTC
CASAGQGLPPSYEQYF
>TRBV3-1/TRBV3-2|-|TRBJ2-7|TRBD2
TGTGCCAGCAGCCAAAACTTAGCGGGCCTCTCCTACGAGCAGTACTTC
CASSQNLAGLSYEQYF
>TRBV5-4|-|TRBJ2-5|-
TGTGCCAGCAGCCCCGGGTCCGGATTCGGCCTACAAGAGACCCAGTACTTC
CASSPGSGFGLQETQYF
>TRBV24-1|-|TRBJ2-5|TRBD1
TGTGCCACCGGCCCGGGACAGGGGGCTGAGACCCAGTACTTC
CATGPGQGAETQYF
>TRBV12-5|-|TRBJ2-4|TRBD1
TGTGCTAGTGGTTCAGGACAGGGAGAAAACATTCAGTACTTC
CASGSGQGENIQYF
>TRBV5-6|-|TRBJ2-7|TRBD2
TGTGCCAGCAGCTTGTGGGTACTAGCGGGGAGCTCCTACGAGCAGTACTTC
CASSLWVLAGSSYEQYF
>TRBV4-1|-|TRBJ1-5|TRBD1
TGCGCCAGCAGCCAAGGGTCGACAGGGGGGTTTCAGCCCCAGCATTTT
CASSQGSTGGFQPQHF
>TRBV7-2|-|TRBJ2-1|TRBD2
TGTGCCAGCAGCTTAGTTGCGCGGGGGGGTCCAAATGAGCAGTTCTTC
CASSLVARGGPNEQFF
>TRBV30|-|TRBJ1-2|TRBD1
TGTGCCTGGACAAAGGACAGGGCTTATGGCTACACCTTC
CAWTKDRAYGYTF
>TRBV3-1/TRBV3-2|-|TRBJ2-1|TRBD1
TGTGCCAGCAGCCAGGGACAGGAGACTGGGGCCAATGAGCAGTTCTTC
CASSQGQETGANEQFF
>TRBV7-9|-|TRBJ1-5|TRBD1
TGTGCCAGCAGCTTAGTTACAGGGGGAGGAAGTCAGCCCCAGCATTTT
CASSLVTGGGSQPQHF
>TRBV5-1|-|TRBJ1-1|TRBD1
TGCGCCAGCAGCCGGGACAGGGTGACTGAAGCTTTCTTT
CASSRDRVTEAFF
>TRBV5-1|-|TRBJ2-5|TRBD2
TGCGCCAGTGCCGCTGGGACTAGCGGGGGGTCGGAGACCCAGTACTTC
CASAAGTSGGSETQYF
>TRBV5-1|-|TRBJ2-3|-
TGCGCCAGCAGCTTGGAGGGGACTAGCACAGATACGCAGTATTTT
CASSLEGTSTDTQYF
>TRBV30|-|TRBJ2-2|TRBD1
TGTGCCTCGACCGGGACAGGGGCTCGTGTAGGGGAGCTGTTTTTT
CASTGTGARVGELFF
>TRBV25-1|-|TRBJ2-1|TRBD2
TGTGCCAGCACCAGAGCCGGGACCCGGGGGGGGAATGAGCAGTTCTTC
CASTRAGTRGGNEQFF
>TRBV7-9|-|TRBJ1-5|-
TGTGCCAGCAGCTTAGAGGGGGGGTTGCAATCTCAGCCCCAGCATTTT
CASSLEGGLQSQPQHF
>TRBV9|few|TRBJ2-1|TRBD2
TGTGCCAGCAGCGTAGGGACTAGCGCGGGGAATGAGCAGTTCTTC
CASSVGTSAGNEQFF
>TRBV4-1|few|TRBJ1-5|-
TGCGCCAGCAGCCAAGAACCCAGAAAAAGCAATCAGCCCCAGCATTTT
CASSQEPRKSNQPQHF
>TRBV6-5|-|TRBJ2-1|-
TGTGCCAGCAGTTACGGCCCCCCCTCCTACAATGAGCAGTTCTTC
CASSYGPPSYNEQFF
>TRBV2|once|TRBJ1-1|-
TGTGCCAGCAGTGAACCCCGGAGGGCCACTGAAGCTTTCTTT
CASSEPRRATEAFF
>TRBV5-1|-|TRBJ2-1|-
TGCGCCAGCAGCTTTGGCCACACTACCTACAATGAGCAGTTCTTC
CASSFGHTTYNEQFF
>TRBV6-5|-|TRBJ2-7|TRBD2
TGTGCCAGCAGTTACTTTTCTAGCGGGGGGGCGTACGAGCAGTACTTC
CASSYFSSGGAYEQYF
>TRBV24-1|-|TRBJ2-5|TRBD1
TGTGCCACCAGTGAGTTTTACAGGGGGCTTGTCGAGACCCAGTACTTC
CATSEFYRGLVETQYF
>TRBV6-1|-|TRBJ1-5|TRBD1
TGTGCCAGCAGTGAAAGACAGGGGTCTCAGCCCCAGCATTTT
CASSERQGSQPQHF
>TRBV5-1|-|TRBJ2-3|TRBD2
TGCGCCAGCAGCTTGACTAGCGGGGGGTCTAGCACAGATACGCAGTATTTT
CASSLTSGGSSTDTQYF
>TRBV4-1|-|TRBJ2-7|TRBD1
TGCGCCAGCAGCCAAGACAGGGGGCTGAACGAGCAGTACTTC
CASSQDRGLNEQYF
>TRBV6-1|once|TRBJ2-5|TRBD1
TGTGCCAGCACCGACAGGGGAGAGACCCAGTACTTC
CASTDRGETQYF
>TRBV3-1/TRBV3-2|-|TRBJ1-4|-
TGTGCCAGCAGCCAAAACAGGGTGAGGGCTAATGAAAAACTGTTTTTT
CASSQNRVRANEKLFF
>TRBV13|-|TRBJ1-3|-
TGTGCCAGCAGCTTAGGCAGGGGCGCTTTTTCTAGAAACACCATATATTTT
CASSLGRGAFSRNTIYF
>TRBV5-1|-|TRBJ1-1|-
TGCGCCAGCAGCGAATCAACAGGGAACACTGAAGCTTTCTTT
CASSESTGNTEAFF
>TRBV7-9|-|TRBJ2-1|-
TGTGCCAGCAGCCGTCCGACGGGAGACCATGAGCAGTTCTTC
CASSRPTGDHEQFF
>TRBV19|-|TRBJ1-5|TRBD1
TGTGCCAGTAGTATTTATTACAGGGGGCGCGTGGGTAGCAATCAGCCCCAGCATTTT
CASSIYYRGRVGSNQPQHF
>TRBV28|-|TRBJ1-4|TRBD1
TGTGCCAGCAGTCCACCGGGACAGCCTAATGAAAAACTGTTTTTT
CASSPPGQPNEKLFF
>TRBV7-9|-|TRBJ1-3|-
TGTGCCGGGCTGACAGAGAGCTCTGGAAACACCATATATTTT
CAGLTESSGNTIYF
>TRBV5-8|-|TRBJ1-4|-
TGTGCCAGCAGCTTGAGACAGACAACTAATGAAAAACTGTTTTTT
CASSLRQTTNEKLFF
>TRBV5-4|-|TRBJ1-1|-
TGTGCCAGCAGCCGGGAGGGTCGTTGGAACACTGAAGCTTTCTTT
CASSREGRWNTEAFF
>TRBV30|-|TRBJ1-1|TRBD1
TGTGCCTGGACCCGTCAGACAGGGGGCGGGACTGAAGCTTTCTTT
CAWTRQTGGGTEAFF
>TRBV5-6|-|TRBJ1-2|-
TGTGCCAGCAGCTTGGGGTCCGGGGGGCTGGGCTATGGCTACACCTTC
CASSLGSGGLGYGYTF
>TRBV5-1|-|TRBJ2-7|-
TGCGCCAGCAGCGTGACAGGCTACGAGCAGTACTTC
CASSVTGYEQYF
>TRBV5-4|-|TRBJ1-6|-
TGTGCCAGCAGCGGACTTGGGGAGGCTACCTCCTATAATTCACCCCTCCACTTT
CASSGLGEATSYNSPLHF
>TRBV3-1/TRBV3-2|-|TRBJ1-5|-
TGTGCCAGCAGCCAAGGGGGAGGGGGTGGCAATCAGCCCCAGCATTTT
CASSQGGGGGNQPQHF
>TRBV5-4|once|TRBJ2-3|-
TGTGCCAGCAGCATGTTAAGGGGGGATACGCAGTATTTT
CASSMLRGDTQYF